The 30 T cell receptor beta chains below were found in one sample sequenced in a study of T cell repertoires in ileal Crohn's disease. Repertoires were generated with immunoSEQ multiplex PCR, while TCRdb's copy carries only in-frame clones and drops some. In the table there are about 62,000 clones, around 90% of which are singletons. Time point in this sample: neoterminal ileum biopsy at postoperative endoscopy, about 6 months after surgery. What was sequenced was ileal tissue. Every receptor here comes from an adult with Crohn's disease.

The count of this clone is one. The gene calls are TRBV5-1 and TRBJ1-1; 9 bases map to TRBD1. Germline values: CDR1 SGHRS, CDR2 YFSETQ. The CDR3 runs 15 residues. The ends lost 6 bases at V and 1 base at J; junction bases unmatched: 7. CDR3 residues: CASNPQGAKNTEAFF. The CDR3 DNA reads as TGCGCCAGCAACCCACAGGGGGCGAAGAACACTGAAGCTTTCTTT.

J is TRBJ1-1 and V is TRBV15; no definite D call. The V and J ends lost 1 base and 0 bases respectively, with 15 bases between them. From germline, CDR1 is LNHNV and CDR2 YYDKDF (reference sequence). This CDR3 has 17 amino acids. This CDR3 reads CATSRVLQRGLNTEAFF. CDR3 nucleotide sequence: TGTGCCACCAGCAGAGTATTGCAGCGGGGATTGAACACTGAAGCTTTCTTT.

This chain connects TRBV2 to TRBJ2-5; D remains ambiguous. Germline CDR1 and CDR2: SNHLY and FYNNEI. V was cut by 5 bases and J by 5 bases, with 3 bases left in between. This CDR3 has 10 residues. Written as DNA, the CDR3 is TGTGCCAGCAGTCGGGAGACCCAGTACTTC. Its protein is CASSRETQYF.

The V and J genes are TRBV19 and TRBJ1-3; 7 nucleotides agree with TRBD1. With V trimmed by 3 bases and J by 6 bases, 14 bases remained unmatched. The germline CDR1 and CDR2 sequences are LNHDA and SQIVND (reference sequence). CDR3 length: 17 amino acids. This CDR3 is CASSMGVGLGQPNTIYF. CDR3 sequence (DNA): TGTGCCAGTAGTATGGGTGTGGGTTTGGGACAGCCAAACACCATATATTTT.

The genes are TRBV11-3 and TRBJ1-1, with 8 bases that match TRBD1. With 5 bases clipped from V and 6 bases from J, the junction kept 2 bases outside the gene matches. CDR3 length equals 12 residues. Per the germline V gene, CDR1 is SGHNT and CDR2 is YENEEA. The CDR3 nucleotides are TGTGCCAGCAGCGACAGGGGAGCTGAAGCTTTCTTT. This translates into CASSDRGAEAFF.

V usage is TRBV7-2 and J usage is TRBJ2-3; D is ambiguous. Trimming removed 0 bases at V and 0 bases at J, with 13 bases between. Germline V lookup: CDR1 SGHTA, CDR2 FQGNSA. This CDR3 region has 17 residues. The CDR3 spells CASSLANRQSSTDTQYF. The CDR3 DNA reads as TGTGCCAGCAGCTTAGCGAACAGACAATCTAGCACAGATACGCAGTATTTT.

This chain joins TRBV30 and TRBJ2-3, with 9 bases lining up with TRBD1. Per the germline V gene, CDR1 is GTSNPN and CDR2 is SVGIG (reference sequence). J lost 3 bases, V lost 3 bases, and 7 bases had no gene match. The CDR3 runs to 15 residues. The chain's CDR3 is CAWSKNRGRTDTQYF. The CDR3 DNA sequence: TGTGCCTGGAGCAAAAACAGGGGGCGGACAGATACGCAGTATTTT.

The rearrangement links TRBV19 to TRBJ1-5; 7 nucleotides align to TRBD1. This CDR3 region has 15 residues. With V trimmed by 6 bases and J by 4 bases, 9 bases remained unmatched. Per germline, CDR1 LNHDA and CDR2 SQIVND (reference sequence). In DNA form, the CDR3 reads TGTGCCAGTAGGAGATTGGGGGACAGTAATCAGCCCCAGCATTTT. Translation: CASRRLGDSNQPQHF.

The V gene is TRBV29-1, the J gene TRBJ2-3; tentatively, D is TRBD1 (6 bases). Germline values: CDR1 SQVTM, CDR2 ANQGSEA. The CDR3 runs to 13 residues. Trimming cost V 6 bases and J 0 bases, with 10 bases left between them. The CDR3: CSVTGSSTDTQYF. DNA for the CDR3: TGCAGCGTCACAGGGTCTAGCACAGATACGCAGTATTTT.

The chain employs TRBV11-2 and TRBJ2-5; weak D call: TRBD2 (5 bases). V lost 3 bases and J 0 bases, leaving 5 bases between the germline ends. CDR3 length: 13 amino acids. CDR1 is SGHAT, CDR2 FQNNGV, per germline. In DNA form, the CDR3 reads TGTGCCAGCAGCTTCGGGAACCAAGAGACCCAGTACTTC. Encoded protein: CASSFGNQETQYF.

This clone turned up a few times. The rearrangement links TRBV30 to TRBJ1-5, with D possibly matching TRBD1 (6 bases). The CDR3 loop spans 13 amino acids. V lost 3 bases, J lost 4 bases, and 10 bases lay in between. Germline V gene lookup returns CDR1 GTSNPN and CDR2 SVGIG (reference sequence). The CDR3 DNA sequence: TGTGCCTGGAGCAGGACAGCGAATCAGCCCCAGCATTTT. Translated: CAWSRTANQPQHF.

The genes are TRBV28 and TRBJ2-7, with 9 bases matching TRBD1. This CDR3 has 14 amino acids. V was pared by 5 bases and J by 7 bases, with 9 bases of the junction left unmatched. Germline CDR1 and CDR2: MDHEN and SYDVKM. For the CDR3, the DNA is TGTGCCAGCAGTGTACAGGGGGCGGCACGGGAGCAGTACTTC. Translation gives CASSVQGAAREQYF.

This clone was detected once. The chain carries TRBV18 and TRBJ1-6, with TRBD1 as a possible D gene (5 bases). This CDR3 is built from 18 residues. Trimming removed 3 bases from V and 2 bases from J, with 17 bases in between. Germline lookup yields CDR1 KGHSH and CDR2 LQKENI. CDR3 in amino acids: CASSPGLGGTTYNSPLHF. The CDR3 bases are TGTGCCAGCTCACCGGGTCTGGGGGGTACGACCTATAATTCACCCCTCCACTTT.

The chain is built from TRBV7-3 and TRBJ1-1, with 8 bases matching TRBD1. The CDR3 loop spans 17 amino acids. Germline CDR1 reads SGHTA; CDR2 reads FQGTGA. The CDR3 is CASSLTGTGARNTEAFF. The CDR3 DNA reads TGTGCAAGCTCCTTAACCGGGACAGGTGCACGGAACACTGAAGCTTTCTTT.

The CDR3 region is CASSGPDSGNTIYF. The CDR3 DNA sequence: TGCGCCAGCAGTGGGCCCGACTCTGGAAACACCATATATTTT. The chain has TRBV5-1 and TRBJ1-3, with D unclear. V lost 5 bases and J 0 bases, leaving 9 bases between the germline ends. CDR3 length equals 14 residues. CDR1 SGHRS and CDR2 YFSETQ come from the germline V gene.

The chain uses TRBV10-3 and TRBJ1-1, with D possibly being TRBD1 (5 bases). The length of the CDR3 is 11 residues. The germline V gene has CDR1 ENHRY and CDR2 SYGVKD. The V end was cut by 10 bases, the J end by 3 bases, with 9 bases between. CDR3 sequence reads: CATGGDTEAFF. CDR3 nucleotides: TGTGCCACTGGAGGGGACACTGAAGCTTTCTTT.

V and J are TRBV29-1 and TRBJ1-3; the D is unclear. Germline CDR1 SQVTM, CDR2 ANQGSEA. This CDR3 spans 14 amino acids. Trimming shortened V by 3 bases and J by 3 bases, and 12 bases separated the two germline ends. The CDR3 sequence: CSVDSPEDGNTIYF. The CDR3 region has the DNA TGCAGCGTTGACTCCCCCGAGGATGGAAACACCATATATTTT. Combining the CDR3 with reference TRBV29-1 and TRBJ1-3 gives the whole variable domain SAVISQKPSRDICQRGTSLTIQCQVDSQVTMMFWYRQQPGQSLTLIATANQGSEATYESGFVIDKFPISRPNLTFSTLTVSNMSPEDSSIYLCSVDSPEDGNTIYFGEGSWLTVV.

This rearrangement joins TRBV2 to TRBJ1-4; 10 bases are shared with TRBD1. Germline V gene sequence: CDR1 SNHLY, CDR2 FYNNEI. Losses at the gene ends were 7 bases for V and 8 bases for J; bases not matched to a gene: 7. The CDR3 sequence is 14 residues long. CDR3 region: CASTGQGVREKLFF. In DNA form, the CDR3 reads TGTGCCAGCACCGGACAGGGGGTCCGGGAAAAACTGTTTTTT.

This clone was found once. The chain links TRBV6-1 to TRBJ1-5; D gene unclear. The germline gives CDR1 MNHNS, CDR2 SASEGT. This CDR3 has 14 amino acids. The germline V and J ends were trimmed by 4 bases and 3 bases, with 10 bases remaining between them. CDR3 residues: CASSVGGINQPQHF. The CDR3 region has the DNA TGTGCCAGCAGTGTAGGAGGGATCAATCAGCCCCAGCATTTT.

The chain uses TRBV11-2 and TRBJ2-1, with TRBD2 matching over 10 bases. V shed 6 bases, J shed 4 bases, and the junction held 9 bases outside the gene matches. The CDR3 is 16 residues long. From germline, CDR1 is SGHAT and CDR2 FQNNGV. The CDR3 DNA reads as TGTGCCAGCAGAATACCCCTACTAGCGGGGTACAATGAGCAGTTCTTC. Its protein is CASRIPLLAGYNEQFF. Looking up the rest from reference TRBV11-2 and TRBJ2-1 gives the full variable domain: EAGVAQSPRYKIIEKRQSVAFWCNPISGHATLYWYQQILGQGPKLLIQFQNNGVVDDSQLPKDRFSAERLKGVDSTLKIQPAKLEDSAVYLCASRIPLLAGYNEQFFGPGTRLTVL.

The chain uses TRBV2 and TRBJ2-1; the D gene is possibly TRBD1 (5 bases). CDR3 size: 11 residues. The V and J ends lost 6 bases and 15 bases respectively, with 15 bases between them. Germline loops: CDR1 SNHLY, CDR2 FYNNEI. The DNA of the CDR3 is TGTGCCAGCAGGACAGCACCCCACCTGTTCTTC. Translating it yields CASRTAPHLFF.

The chain links TRBV4-1 to TRBJ1-1, with D uncertain. Trimming took off 0 bases at V and 1 base at J, with 9 bases between the two ends. Germline V gene sequence: CDR1 MGHRA, CDR2 YSYEKL. CDR3 length: 15 amino acids. The CDR3 region has the DNA TGCGCCAGCAGCCAAGACTTCGCAGAGAACACTGAAGCTTTCTTT. It specifies CASSQDFAENTEAFF.

In this sample, this clone turned up once. The chain is built from TRBV5-1 and TRBJ2-1; 14 bases line up with TRBD2. V trimming: 0 bases; J trimming: 10 bases; junction bases outside the gene matches: 12. The CDR3 is made up of 18 amino acids. Germline V gene sequence: CDR1 SGHRS, CDR2 YFSETQ. The CDR3 nucleotides read TGCGCCAGCAGCTTGGGACTATCGCGGACTAGCGGGGGGTGGGAGCAGTTCTTC. Translated: CASSLGLSRTSGGWEQFF.

The gene calls are TRBV7-7 and TRBJ2-2; 7 positions agree with TRBD1. The CDR3 has 12 residues. From germline, CDR1 is SSHAT and CDR2 FNYEAQ (reference sequence). After removal of 5 bases from V and 6 bases from J, the junction contained 0 bases not matched to a gene. CDR3 loop: CASSQGAGELFF. The CDR3 nucleotides are TGTGCCAGCAGCCAGGGGGCCGGGGAGCTGTTTTTT.

This chain joins TRBV4-2 and TRBJ1-4; 8 positions agree with TRBD1. Germline V lookup: CDR1 LGHNA, CDR2 YNFKEQ. V was pared by 6 bases and J by 6 bases, with 6 bases of the junction left unmatched. This CDR3 comprises 14 residues. CDR3 sequence (DNA): TGTGCCAGCAGTCCAGGGGGCTGGGATGAAAAACTGTTTTTT. As protein: CASSPGGWDEKLFF.

The J gene is TRBJ2-5, the V gene TRBV6-1; the D gene is possibly TRBD1 (6 bases). V gave up 1 base and J gave up 3 bases, with 12 bases separating them. Germline V gene data show CDR1 as MNHNS and CDR2 as SASEGT. This CDR3 has 15 amino acids. The chain's CDR3 is CASSEGTANEETQYF. In DNA, the CDR3 is TGTGCCAGCAGTGAAGGGACAGCGAACGAAGAGACCCAGTACTTC.

V and J are TRBV30 and TRBJ1-3; 8 bases fit TRBD1. The junction had 6 bases not matched to a gene; V was cut back by 2 bases and J by 6 bases. Germline CDR1 reads GTSNPN; CDR2 reads SVGIG (reference sequence). The CDR3 totals 14 residues. CDR3 bases: TGTGCCTGGAGTAGCGGACAGGGCTTAAACACCATATATTTT. Translation: CAWSSGQGLNTIYF.

This clone was counted a single time. This chain links TRBV5-4 with TRBJ1-1; TRBD1 matches at 7 bases. The germline gives CDR1 SGHNT, CDR2 YYREEE (reference sequence). CDR3 length equals 14 residues. The V gene end was trimmed by 4 bases and the J gene end by 5 bases; junction bases not matched to a gene: 8. Here the CDR3 DNA reads TGTGCCAGCAGCGGGCAGGGGACAGTAACTGAAGCTTTCTTT. This gives the protein CASSGQGTVTEAFF.

This clone was detected only a few times. The sample has other DNA sequences that encode this CDR3 too. The V gene is TRBV11-2, the J gene TRBJ1-1; possible D gene TRBD1, 5 bases. CDR1 SGHAT and CDR2 FQNNGV come from the germline V gene. Trimming removed 1 base at V and 0 bases at J, with 6 bases between. The CDR3 runs 14 residues. The CDR3 is CASSLGGVNTEAFF. As DNA, the CDR3 is TGTGCCAGCAGCTTAGGGGGGGTGAACACTGAAGCTTTCTTT.

V and J are TRBV10-2 and TRBJ1-1; TRBD1 might be the D (5 bases). The CDR3 sequence is 13 residues long. The V gene lost 2 bases and the J gene lost 7 bases, with 11 bases spanning the gap. Germline CDR1 WSHSY, CDR2 SAAADI. CDR3 DNA: TGCGCCAGCAGTGAGATCTGGGGCGGTGAAGCTTTCTTT. This encodes CASSEIWGGEAFF.